This T cell receptor beta chain was sequenced in a study of response to subunit inactivated influenza vaccine. Study-level results: The authors proposed limited new T cell recruitment per seasonal influenza vaccination.

MiXCR was run by TCRdb on the RT-PCR reads, yielding one entry per CDR3 protein. The sample has fewer than 550,000 distinct CDR3 sequences, 25% seen once. This clonotype was counted between two and nine times. Its antigen is not known. Unmatched junction bases numbered 5, after V lost 2 bases and J lost 1 base. This CDR3 has 15 residues. The germline V gene encodes CDR1 SGDLS and CDR2 YYNGEE. This receptor was obtained from a man between 45 and 60 years old who received an inactivated influenza vaccine. Sequenced material: CD4+ T cells sorted from PBMCs, taken about 5 days after vaccination. The chain joins TRBV9 to TRBJ2-7; 8 bases align to TRBD2. The CDR3 DNA is TGTGCCAGCAGCGTCTCAGCGGGGGCGTCCTACGAGCAGTACTTC. Amino acid sequence: CASSVSAGASYEQYF.